Listed here is a single T cell receptor (beta chain). Its antigen is unknown. Sample treatment: roughly 10-day PBMC culture with coronavirus spike peptide pools or control peptides (ViraFEST assay). Sequencing of DNA taken from cultured CD4+ T cells relied on the Oncomine TCR Beta short-read assay. TCRdb analysed the PCR reads with MiXCR anew, one entry per CDR3 protein. The data contain fewer than 30,000 distinct CDR3 sequences, 50% of them singletons. These data belong to a study of vaccination and CD4 T cells after COVID-19. Across the study: The authors used overlapping spike peptides from SARS-CoV-2, HCoV-NL63, HCoV-OC43 and HCoV-229E to stimulate cells.

There are 13 residues in the CDR3. The V gene lost 1 base and the J gene lost 12 bases, with 13 bases spanning the gap. The germline V gene has CDR1 SGHNT and CDR2 YENEEA. The chain is built from TRBV11-3 and TRBJ2-1; no definite D call. The input for sequencing was CD4+ T cells from blood, cultured in vitro, taken before SARS-CoV-2 vaccination. This receptor was taken from a human donor who received a COVID-19 vaccine. CDR3 in DNA: TGTGCCAGCAGCTTAGGGCTAGTTAGTGGGCAGTTCTTC. This codes for CASSLGLVSGQFF.